This TCR beta chain is drawn from a study of CD4+ T cells in melanoma. Study-wide findings and caveats: In melanoma, neoantigen-specific CD4+ T cells reportedly differed in differentiation state. A reported correlation linked neoantigen-specific CD4+ T cells to CD8+, macrophage and B cell function.

A word on this clone: Antigen: not known.

Some clones are missing from TCRdb's copy, which holds only in-frame ones; the method was immunoSEQ multiplex PCR. The table shows a few thousand clones, with around 71% occurring only once. Germline V gene sequence: CDR1 MNHEY, CDR2 SVGAGI. CDR3 length: 14 residues. The V and J ends lost 7 bases and 5 bases, in that order; junction bases with no gene match: 8. This receptor was obtained from a human donor with melanoma. V gene TRBV6-5 combines with J gene TRBJ1-1, with 9 bases that match TRBD1. The sequenced material came from cells from a culture (not recorded whether cultured in vitro). The CDR3 nucleotides are TGTGCCAGCAACCTGGGACAGGGTATGACTGAAGCTTTCTTT. Translated: CASNLGQGMTEAFF.